These 30 T cell receptor beta chains came from one sample sequenced in a study of cytomegalovirus exposure and HLA in healthy donors (dated by TCRdb to 2016 to 2017). The receptor library was made with the immunoSEQ multiplex PCR assay. For the multiplex PCR, a mixture combining 60 forward primers for TCR Vbeta segments and 13 reverse primers for TCR Jbeta segments was used. TCRdb took over this immuneACCESS table, retaining in-frame rearrangements with V and J assigned. Such tables are incomplete; in checked studies, under half of the missing clones stem from an unresolved V gene, and the remainder is unexplained. This sample has around 130,000 clones in its table, and roughly three quarters of those were observed once. Roughly 1.5% of the sample goes to the ten largest clones. Sequencing was performed on PBMCs. These receptors all stem from a woman under 30 in good health and CMV-seronegative.

V usage is TRBV29-1 and J usage is TRBJ1-2, with a weak D call TRBD1 (5 bases). CDR1 and CDR2 (germline): SQVTM, ANQGSEA. The length of the CDR3 is 11 residues. The ends were cut back, 7 bases at V and 4 bases at J, with 10 bases in the middle. CDR3 protein: CSADDSYGYTF. In nucleotides, the CDR3 is TGCAGCGCTGATGACAGCTATGGCTACACCTTC.

The sample holds a few counts of this clone. This rearrangement joins TRBV6-4 to TRBJ2-7; D call uncertain. There are 10 residues in the CDR3. Germline lookup yields CDR1 MRHNA and CDR2 SNTAGT. V lost 7 bases to trimming and J lost 5 bases, with 6 bases between them. The DNA of the CDR3 is TGTGCCAGCAATATCCACGAGCAGTACTTC. Its translation is CASNIHEQYF.

The rearrangement links TRBV5-4 to TRBJ2-3; D possibly corresponds to TRBD1 (6 bases). The CDR3 totals 15 residues. Per the germline V gene, CDR1 is SGHNT and CDR2 is YYREEE (reference sequence). V dropped 5 bases and J dropped 4 bases, with 17 bases sitting between them. The CDR3 coding sequence is TGTGCCAGCAGTTCGGACAGTTGGGCCTCAGATACGCAGTATTTT. Its translation: CASSSDSWASDTQYF.

This chain joins TRBV2 and TRBJ2-7, with a possible D match to TRBD2 (6 bases). Deletions cut 6 bases from V and 0 bases from J, with 12 bases between. CDR1 is SNHLY, CDR2 FYNNEI, per germline. CDR3 length: 14 residues. CDR3 residues: CASREGPSSYEQYF. The CDR3 bases are TGTGCCAGCAGGGAGGGCCCTAGCTCCTACGAGCAGTACTTC.

This clone appeared a few times. This chain connects TRBV25-1 to TRBJ1-1; tentative D call: TRBD1 (6 bases). V was cut by 3 bases and J by 4 bases, with 12 bases left in between. The CDR3 totals 14 residues. The germline CDR1 and CDR2 sequences are MGHDK and SYGVNS. CDR3 amino acids: CASSEAGEPTEAFF. In DNA, the CDR3 is TGTGCCAGCAGTGAGGCAGGGGAACCCACTGAAGCTTTCTTT.

The chain recombines TRBV19 with TRBJ2-3, with TRBD1 matching 11 bases. Germline-derived CDR1 and CDR2 are LNHDA and SQIVND (reference sequence). V shed 6 bases, J shed 4 bases, and the junction held 9 bases outside the gene matches. The CDR3 contains 16 residues. This CDR3 reads CASSFTGTGGSDTQYF. The CDR3 coding sequence is TGTGCCAGTAGCTTCACCGGGACAGGGGGGTCAGATACGCAGTATTTT.

Notes on this clone: The same CDR3 is also encoded by other DNA sequences in this sample. The V gene is TRBV5-1, the J gene TRBJ2-3; TRBD1 matches at 7 bases. V was clipped by 0 bases and J by 4 bases; unmatched bases: 8. Germline loops: CDR1 SGHRS, CDR2 YFSETQ. CDR3 length: 16 amino acids. The CDR3 DNA sequence: TGCGCCAGCAGCTTGGGCTACAGGGGTGCCGCAGATACGCAGTATTTT. Protein product: CASSLGYRGAADTQYF.

Points on this clone: One end of the junction does not line up with germline, which may come from a read error. Other DNA sequences from this sample encode an identical CDR3 as well. V usage is TRBV29-1 and J usage is TRBJ1-4, with 8 positions matching TRBD1. Germline CDR1 is SQVTM and CDR2 is ANQGSEA. The length of the CDR3 is 13 residues. CDR3 region: CSVNGQGDEKLFF. In DNA form, the CDR3 reads TGCAGCGTAAATGGACAGGGTGACGAAAAGCTGTTTTTT.

The chain joins TRBV18 to TRBJ2-7; possibly TRBD2 for D (5 bases). V was shortened by 6 bases and J by 0 bases, with 24 bases between the two germline ends. The CDR3 consists of 18 residues. Germline V CDR1 and CDR2: KGHSH, LQKENI. For the CDR3, the DNA is TGTGCCAGCTCCCACGGGAACTTATACTTATTGAGCTCCTACGAGCAGTACTTC. It encodes CASSHGNLYLLSSYEQYF.

This clone appeared a few times. J is TRBJ1-5 and V is TRBV30, with TRBD1 matching over 8 bases. In germline, CDR1 is GTSNPN, CDR2 SVGIG (reference sequence). V shed 2 bases, J shed 0 bases, and the junction held 15 bases outside the gene matches. The CDR3 is 19 residues long. The CDR3 spells CAWSTRGRGLGNSNQPQHF. In nucleotides, the CDR3 is TGTGCCTGGAGTACTCGGGGCAGGGGGCTGGGTAATAGCAATCAGCCCCAGCATTTT. The entire variable domain, with the rest obtained from reference TRBV30 and TRBJ1-5, is as follows: SQTIHQWPATLVQPVGSPLSLECTVEGTSNPNLYWYRQAAGRGLQLLFYSVGIGQISSEVPQNLSASRPQDRQFILSSKKLLLSDSGFYLCAWSTRGRGLGNSNQPQHFGDGTRLSIL.

The V call is TRBV18, the J call TRBJ1-2; D remains unclear. This CDR3 is 14 amino acids long. The V gene lost 3 bases and the J gene lost 8 bases, with 16 bases spanning the gap. Germline V gene lookup returns CDR1 KGHSH and CDR2 LQKENI. The CDR3 loop is CASSPVTGLDGYTF. DNA of the CDR3: TGTGCCAGCTCACCCGTGACGGGGTTGGACGGCTACACCTTC.

V usage is TRBV19 and J usage is TRBJ1-2; a weak D match, TRBD1 (6 bases). In germline, CDR1 is LNHDA, CDR2 SQIVND (reference sequence). The CDR3 spans 15 residues. Trimming cost V 0 bases and J 4 bases, with 12 bases left between them. In DNA, the CDR3 is TGTGCCAGTAGTATAGATACGGCAGGGGTCTATGGCTACACCTTC. Translating it yields CASSIDTAGVYGYTF.

This rearrangement joins TRBV6-5 to TRBJ1-2, with a tentative D call TRBD1 (5 bases). V lost 7 bases and J lost 8, with 11 bases in between. The germline CDR1 and CDR2 sequences are MNHEY and SVGAGI. The CDR3 sequence is 11 residues long. The CDR3, as DNA: TGTGCCAGCAAAGGGGCGTGGGGCTACACCTTC. Translated: CASKGAWGYTF.

The gene calls are TRBV11-2 and TRBJ2-3, with D tentatively TRBD2 (6 bases). CDR3 length: 18 amino acids. The germline CDR1 and CDR2 sequences are SGHAT and FQNNGV. Trimming took 2 bases from V and 4 from J, leaving 22 bases between them. The CDR3 region is CASSLRGWSGVGPDTQYF. CDR3 sequence (DNA): TGTGCCAGCAGCTTAAGAGGATGGTCGGGGGTGGGTCCAGATACGCAGTATTTT.

V and J are TRBV28 and TRBJ1-2; no reliable D call. CDR1 is MDHEN, CDR2 SYDVKM, per germline. This CDR3 is 12 amino acids long. V shed 4 bases and J shed 7 bases, with 10 bases lying between them. The CDR3 here is CASSSVEGGYTF. The CDR3 nucleotides read TGTGCCAGCAGTTCCGTTGAGGGTGGCTACACCTTC.

The V and J genes are TRBV10-3 and TRBJ2-7, with TRBD1 matching 8 bases. Germline V gene data show CDR1 as ENHRY and CDR2 as SYGVKD. The length of the CDR3 is 15 residues. The V gene end was trimmed by 3 bases and the J gene end by 3 bases; junction bases not matched to a gene: 7. CDR3 DNA sequence: TGTGCCATCAGTGAAGGAGACAGGGGTAACTACGAGCAGTACTTC. This translates into CAISEGDRGNYEQYF.

This clone has just a few counts. The chain employs TRBV4-1 and TRBJ1-4; D not certain. V lost 0 bases, J lost 0 bases, and 5 bases lay in between. Germline V gene data show CDR1 as MGHRA and CDR2 as YSYEKL. This CDR3 region has 15 residues. CDR3 nucleotides: TGCGCCAGCAGCCAAGACCCTGCAACTAATGAAAAACTGTTTTTT. Protein sequence: CASSQDPATNEKLFF.

The gene calls are TRBV19 and TRBJ2-3; no reliable D call. This CDR3 has 12 amino acids. Germline V gene lookup returns CDR1 LNHDA and CDR2 SQIVND (reference sequence). The germline V and J ends were trimmed by 1 base and 8 bases, with 7 bases remaining between them. CDR3 region: CASSIAVGTQYF. CDR3 nucleotide sequence: TGTGCCAGTAGTATAGCGGTTGGTACGCAGTATTTT.

The chain uses TRBV7-8 and TRBJ2-7, with 10 nucleotides matching TRBD2. The J segment lost 4 bases and the V segment lost 3 bases, leaving 3 bases of the junction unmatched. The CDR3 consists of 14 residues. Germline CDR1 SGHVS, CDR2 FQNEAQ. CDR3 sequence reads: CASSLGLAFYEQYF. The CDR3 DNA reads TGTGCCAGCAGCTTGGGACTAGCGTTTTACGAGCAGTACTTC.

This chain connects TRBV15 to TRBJ2-7, with D possibly being TRBD2 (5 bases). Germline CDR1 reads LNHNV; CDR2 reads YYDKDF (reference sequence). The CDR3 runs 15 residues. Trimming shortened V by 3 bases and J by 3 bases, and 15 bases separated the two germline ends. For the CDR3, the DNA is TGTGCCACCAGCAGTGGACTCCAGGAAGGCTACGAGCAGTACTTC. It specifies CATSSGLQEGYEQYF.

This clone has only one observation. This chain links TRBV4-1 with TRBJ1-1, with TRBD1 identical over 7 bases. The germline CDR1 and CDR2 sequences are MGHRA and YSYEKL. The junction had 9 bases not matched to a gene; V was cut back by 7 bases and J by 4 bases. CDR3 length: 14 residues. This CDR3 is CASNPREGATEAFF. The CDR3 DNA is TGCGCCAGCAACCCAAGAGAGGGGGCCACTGAAGCTTTCTTT.

CDR3 in DNA: TGTGCCAGCAGTACGGACAGTAAGGTTCAGTACTTC. Amino acid sequence: CASSTDSKVQYF. The genes are TRBV2 and TRBJ2-4; D might be TRBD1 (6 bases). Between the trimmed V and J ends, which lost 5 bases and 11 bases, there was a span of 13 bases. CDR1 and CDR2 from the germline V gene are SNHLY and FYNNEI. The CDR3 is 12 amino acids.

This chain uses TRBV19 with TRBJ1-1; D remains ambiguous. The CDR3 totals 14 residues. Germline CDR1 is LNHDA and CDR2 is SQIVND (reference sequence). The V end was cut by 7 bases, the J end by 3 bases, with 15 bases between. In DNA, the CDR3 is TGTGCCAGTAAAAGGGTCGGGGTGTACACTGAAGCTTTCTTT. It specifies CASKRVGVYTEAFF.

This chain joins TRBV6-5 and TRBJ2-1, with D uncertain. The CDR3 spans 15 residues. Germline values: CDR1 MNHEY, CDR2 SVGAGI. V lost 1 base and J lost 0, with 7 bases in between. DNA for the CDR3: TGTGCCAGCAGTTACTTCCTGAGCTCCTACAATGAGCAGTTCTTC. Translating it yields CASSYFLSSYNEQFF.

The chain is built from TRBV7-2 and TRBJ1-1, with 9 bases identical to TRBD1. Trimming took 2 bases from V and 5 from J; bases not matched to a gene: 9. CDR1 and CDR2 from the germline V gene are SGHTA and FQGNSA. This CDR3 has 16 amino acids. CDR3: CASSLRGQGAGTEAFF. CDR3 nucleotide sequence: TGTGCCAGCAGCTTAAGGGGACAGGGTGCCGGGACTGAAGCTTTCTTT.

V and J are TRBV18 and TRBJ1-1; perhaps TRBD1 as D (6 bases). Germline V gives CDR1 KGHSH, CDR2 LQKENI. CDR3 length: 14 amino acids. The V gene lost 4 bases and the J gene lost 4 bases, with 13 bases spanning the gap. The CDR3 sequence is CASSLEGGSTEAFF. CDR3 nucleotides: TGTGCCAGCTCACTCGAGGGGGGGTCCACTGAAGCTTTCTTT. The variable domain in full, with the rest retrieved from reference TRBV18 and TRBJ1-1, is NAGVMQNPRHLVRRRGQEARLRCSPMKGHSHVYWYRQLPEEGLKFMVYLQKENIIDESGMPKERFSAEFPKEGPSILRIQQVVRGDSAAYFCASSLEGGSTEAFFGQGTRLTVV.

The chain has TRBV5-4 and TRBJ2-5; 11 bases align to TRBD2. This CDR3 spans 17 amino acids. Germline V gene lookup returns CDR1 SGHNT and CDR2 YYREEE (reference sequence). J lost 3 bases, V lost 0 bases, and 7 bases had no gene match. The chain's CDR3 is CASSLGLAGGFKETQYF. CDR3 nucleotides: TGTGCCAGCAGCTTGGGGCTAGCGGGAGGTTTCAAAGAGACCCAGTACTTC.

The V gene is TRBV27, the J gene TRBJ1-1; D is unclear. The CDR3 runs 13 residues. V shed 5 bases and J shed 3 bases, with 10 bases lying between them. Germline V lookup: CDR1 MNHEY, CDR2 SMNVEV (reference sequence). This CDR3 reads CASSPALYTEAFF. CDR3 DNA sequence: TGTGCCAGCAGTCCCGCCCTATACACTGAAGCTTTCTTT.

This rearrangement joins TRBV15 to TRBJ2-1; 11 nucleotides line up with TRBD2. With V trimmed by 0 bases and J by 8 bases, 9 bases remained unmatched. The germline gives CDR1 LNHNV, CDR2 YYDKDF (reference sequence). There are 17 residues in the CDR3. For the CDR3, the DNA is TGTGCCACCAGCAGAGATAACAGGCCTAGCGGGAGGTATGAGCAGTTCTTC. Translation gives CATSRDNRPSGRYEQFF.

Details on this clone: Other DNA sequences in the same sample also yield this CDR3. The CDR3 spells CAWSGTGGGETQYF. CDR3 nucleotide sequence: TGTGCCTGGAGTGGGACAGGGGGAGGAGAGACCCAGTACTTC. The chain uses TRBV30 and TRBJ2-5; the match to TRBD1 covers 10 bases. V was clipped by 1 base and J by 4 bases; unmatched bases: 3. Looked up from germline, CDR1 is GTSNPN and CDR2 is SVGIG (reference sequence). The CDR3 is made up of 14 amino acids.